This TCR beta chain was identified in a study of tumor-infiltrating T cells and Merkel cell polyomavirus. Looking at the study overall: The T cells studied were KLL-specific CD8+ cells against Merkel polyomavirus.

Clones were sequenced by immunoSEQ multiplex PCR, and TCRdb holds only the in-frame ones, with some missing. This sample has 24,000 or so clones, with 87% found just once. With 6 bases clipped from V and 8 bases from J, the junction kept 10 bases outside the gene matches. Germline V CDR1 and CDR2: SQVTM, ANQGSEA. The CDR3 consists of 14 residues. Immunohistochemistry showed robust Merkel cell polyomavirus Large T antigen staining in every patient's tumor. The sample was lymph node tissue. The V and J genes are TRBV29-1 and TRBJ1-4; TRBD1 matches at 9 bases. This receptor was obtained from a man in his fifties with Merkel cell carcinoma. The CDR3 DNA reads TGCAGCGTGGGGGTGGACAGGGGATCCGAAAAACTGTTTTTT. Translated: CSVGVDRGSEKLFF.